This entry lists 22 T cell receptor beta chains sequenced from one sample in a study of blood T cell repertoires in COVID-19. The assay was immunoSEQ multiplex PCR, and TCRdb's table has in-frame clones only and misses some. The sample shows roughly 220,000 clones, under 90% of them seen only once. Sequenced sample: peripheral blood. These receptors all stem from a young man with active or convalescent COVID-19.

The CDR3 protein is CASSQEGAAYGYTF. The CDR3 bases are TGCGCCAGCAGCCAAGAAGGGGCAGCCTATGGCTACACCTTC. This chain connects TRBV4-1 to TRBJ1-2, with D possibly matching TRBD1 (5 bases). The CDR3 totals 14 residues. Trimming pared 0 bases from V and 4 bases from J, leaving 9 bases between. Germline V gene data show CDR1 as MGHRA and CDR2 as YSYEKL.

The genes are TRBV7-9 and TRBJ1-2, with D unresolved. The CDR3 has 15 amino acids. Germline V gene data show CDR1 as SEHNR and CDR2 as FQNEAQ (reference sequence). The V and J ends lost 6 bases and 3 bases respectively, with 17 bases between them. CDR3 loop: CASSPPVGDDYGYTF. CDR3 nucleotide sequence: TGTGCCAGCAGTCCCCCAGTTGGAGACGACTATGGCTACACCTTC.

This rearrangement joins TRBV30 to TRBJ2-2, with D hard to call. V lost 0 bases and J lost 1, with 6 bases in between. Germline V CDR1 and CDR2: GTSNPN, SVGIG (reference sequence). The CDR3 consists of 14 residues. In DNA form, the CDR3 reads TGTGCCTGGAGTGTGGGCCTGAACACCGGGGAGCTGTTTTTT. Translating gives CAWSVGLNTGELFF.

This chain connects TRBV6-5 to TRBJ2-7, with a possible D match to TRBD1 (6 bases). Trimming pared 8 bases from V and 6 bases from J, leaving 20 bases between. CDR1 is MNHEY and CDR2 is SVGAGI in the germline V gene. The CDR3 is 14 residues long. CDR3 in DNA: TGTGCCAGCCTCGAACAGGGCCTAGCAGGCGAGCAGTACTTC. Protein sequence: CASLEQGLAGEQYF.

The CDR3 loop reads CATSSGGSGDTQYF. The CDR3, as DNA: TGTGCCACCAGCAGTGGCGGGAGTGGGGATACGCAGTATTTT. The J gene is TRBJ2-3, the V gene TRBV15; 7 nucleotides align to TRBD2. V gave up 3 bases and J gave up 6 bases; unmatched junction bases: 6. CDR1 is LNHNV and CDR2 is YYDKDF in the germline V gene (reference sequence). The CDR3 extends over 14 amino acids.

This chain joins TRBV7-2 and TRBJ2-3; the match to TRBD2 covers 7 bases. This CDR3 region has 16 residues. Per germline, CDR1 SGHTA and CDR2 FQGNSA. Unmatched junction bases numbered 10, after V lost 2 bases and J lost 5 bases. The CDR3 loop reads CASSLSHGLVKDTQYF. The CDR3 coding sequence is TGTGCCAGCAGCTTATCCCACGGACTAGTTAAAGATACGCAGTATTTT.

This clone showed up just a few times. This chain links TRBV15 with TRBJ2-1; 9 bases agree with TRBD2. V lost 0 bases to trimming and J lost 3 bases; unmatched junction nucleotides: 9. This CDR3 spans 18 amino acids. Germline V lookup: CDR1 LNHNV, CDR2 YYDKDF (reference sequence). CDR3: CATSRDFSLAGRYNEQFF. CDR3 bases: TGTGCCACCAGCAGAGATTTCTCGCTAGCGGGACGCTACAATGAGCAGTTCTTC.

The J gene is TRBJ1-2, the V gene TRBV6-6, with a tentative D call TRBD1 (5 bases). The germline V gene has CDR1 MNHNY and CDR2 SVGAGI (reference sequence). V was pared by 7 bases and J by 6 bases, with 9 bases between. CDR3 length equals 11 residues. CDR3 sequence (DNA): TGTGCCAGCATCGGGGGGGATGGCTACACCTTC. This codes for CASIGGDGYTF.

The count of this clone is one. The CDR3 is CASSPTGVYGYTF. The CDR3 DNA reads as TGCGCCAGCAGCCCTACAGGGGTATATGGCTACACCTTC. This chain joins TRBV5-1 and TRBJ1-2; TRBD1 agrees at 7 bases. Germline V gene lookup returns CDR1 SGHRS and CDR2 YFSETQ. With 4 bases clipped from V and 5 bases from J, the junction kept 5 bases outside the gene matches. CDR3 size: 13 residues. The complete variable domain, with remaining parts taken from reference TRBV5-1 and TRBJ1-2, reads KAGVTQTPRYLIKTRGQQVTLSCSPISGHRSVSWYQQTPGQGLQFLFEYFSETQRNKGNFPGRFSGRQFSNSRSEMNVSTLELGDSALYLCASSPTGVYGYTFGSGTRLTVV.

The V and J genes are TRBV30 and TRBJ2-2; D gene ambiguous. The CDR3 length is 15 residues. Germline-derived CDR1 and CDR2 are GTSNPN and SVGIG (reference sequence). The V end was cut by 0 bases, the J end by 1 base, with 9 bases between. The CDR3 loop reads CAWSVGALNTGELFF. The CDR3 DNA reads TGTGCCTGGAGTGTAGGAGCGTTGAACACCGGGGAGCTGTTTTTT.

The sample holds one count of this clone. The CDR3 spells CATSRVLGDYEQYF. Here the CDR3 DNA reads TGTGCCACCAGCAGAGTTCTCGGGGACTACGAGCAGTACTTC. The chain has TRBV15 and TRBJ2-7; D might be TRBD2 (5 bases). CDR3 length equals 14 residues. V was shortened by 1 base and J by 3 bases, with 10 bases between the two germline ends. Germline V gene lookup returns CDR1 LNHNV and CDR2 YYDKDF (reference sequence).

This clone was observed a handful of times. V and J are TRBV6-5 and TRBJ1-5; D gene ambiguous. CDR1 MNHEY and CDR2 SVGAGI come from the germline V gene. V was pared by 6 bases and J by 7 bases, with 19 bases between. The length of the CDR3 is 15 residues. CDR3: CASRLGRGRGQPQHF. CDR3 nucleotide sequence: TGTGCCAGCAGACTCGGACGGGGTCGAGGCCAGCCCCAGCATTTT.

V gene TRBV6-1 combines with J gene TRBJ1-5; 7 bases are a match to TRBD1. The V and J ends lost 6 bases and 3 bases, in that order; junction bases with no gene match: 11. The CDR3 spans 16 residues. The germline CDR1 and CDR2 sequences are MNHNS and SASEGT. The CDR3 region is CASSEWDSPFNQPQHF. CDR3 DNA sequence: TGTGCCAGCAGCGAATGGGACAGCCCTTTCAATCAGCCCCAGCATTTT.

The gene calls are TRBV28 and TRBJ2-2; D not certain. This CDR3 is built from 13 residues. Germline CDR1 is MDHEN and CDR2 is SYDVKM. Trimming stripped 5 bases from V and 4 bases from J, with 8 bases between. The CDR3 DNA sequence: TGTGCCAGCAGTCCCCTACCCACCGGGGAGCTGTTTTTT. It encodes CASSPLPTGELFF.

The gene calls are TRBV15 and TRBJ1-4, with 7 bases lining up with TRBD1. Looked up from germline, CDR1 is LNHNV and CDR2 is YYDKDF (reference sequence). There are 16 residues in the CDR3. Germline trimming cut 4 bases from V and 13 bases from J; bases unmatched to any gene: 18. In DNA form, the CDR3 reads TGTGCCACCAGCATTGCCGGGACAGCCGGTCAACTGGGACTGTTTTTT. Its protein is CATSIAGTAGQLGLFF.

In regard to this clone: A much larger clone differs from this one at a single base, so this may be a read error. Other DNA sequences in the same sample also yield this CDR3. The chain combines TRBV19 with TRBJ2-6; 8 nucleotides agree with TRBD1. Germline V gene lookup returns CDR1 LNHDA and CDR2 SQIVND (reference sequence). The CDR3 loop spans 16 amino acids. This chain's CDR3 is CASSRAGGSGANVLTF. The CDR3 DNA is TGTGCCAGTAGTAGGGCAGGGGGCTCTGGGGCCAACGTCCTTACTTTC.

The rearrangement links TRBV5-1 to TRBJ2-5; D gene unclear. CDR1 SGHRS and CDR2 YFSETQ come from the germline V gene. CDR3 length: 15 residues. V lost 4 bases to trimming and J lost 4 bases, with 17 bases between them. The CDR3 DNA is TGCGCCAGCAGCCTACGGGTCCAACAAGGAGAGACCCAGTACTTC. Protein sequence: CASSLRVQQGETQYF.

This rearrangement joins TRBV7-6 to TRBJ1-6; 7 bases are a match to TRBD1. Germline V gives CDR1 SGHVS, CDR2 FNYEAQ. The CDR3 sequence is 14 residues long. V trimming: 0 bases; J trimming: 9 bases; junction bases outside the gene matches: 2. The CDR3 DNA reads as TGTGCCAGCAGCTTAGCTGACAGGGTTTCACCCCTCCACTTT. The encoded protein is CASSLADRVSPLHF.

V and J are TRBV19 and TRBJ2-3; 7 nucleotides agree with TRBD2. V shed 11 bases and J 3 bases; nucleotides not matched to a gene: 5. The CDR3 covers 12 residues. CDR1 LNHDA and CDR2 SQIVND come from the germline V gene (reference sequence). The CDR3 nucleotides are TGTGCCGCTCGGGGGGAAACAGATACGCAGTATTTT. This translates into CAARGETDTQYF. The whole variable domain, filled in from reference TRBV19 and TRBJ2-3, reads DGGITQSPKYLFRKEGQNVTLSCEQNLNHDAMYWYRQDPGQGLRLIYYSQIVNDFQKGDIAEGYSVSREKKESFPLTVTSAQKNPTAFYLCAARGETDTQYFGPGTRLTVL.

The rearrangement joins TRBV24-1 to TRBJ2-3; D is ambiguous. The CDR3 loop spans 12 amino acids. CDR1 is KGHDR, CDR2 SFDVKD, per germline. The V and J ends lost 4 bases and 5 bases respectively, with 6 bases between them. CDR3 DNA: TGTGCCACCAGTGACCCGGGAGATACGCAGTATTTT. It encodes CATSDPGDTQYF.

This clone appeared a few times. The chain has TRBV6-5 and TRBJ1-6, with D perhaps matching TRBD1 (5 bases). The CDR3 runs to 13 residues. CDR1 and CDR2 from the germline V gene are MNHEY and SVGAGI. The ends were cut back, 6 bases at V and 7 bases at J, with 10 bases in the middle. The CDR3 is CASRSTVNSPLHF. The CDR3 DNA reads TGTGCCAGCAGATCGACAGTCAATTCACCCCTCCACTTT.

The V call is TRBV7-2, the J call TRBJ2-5; no firm D call. From germline, CDR1 is SGHTA and CDR2 FQGNSA. V dropped 5 bases and J dropped 7 bases, with 20 bases sitting between them. CDR3 length: 15 residues. CDR3 amino acids: CASSPMSATPGTQYF. CDR3 bases: TGTGCCAGCAGCCCCATGTCAGCTACACCAGGGACCCAGTACTTC.